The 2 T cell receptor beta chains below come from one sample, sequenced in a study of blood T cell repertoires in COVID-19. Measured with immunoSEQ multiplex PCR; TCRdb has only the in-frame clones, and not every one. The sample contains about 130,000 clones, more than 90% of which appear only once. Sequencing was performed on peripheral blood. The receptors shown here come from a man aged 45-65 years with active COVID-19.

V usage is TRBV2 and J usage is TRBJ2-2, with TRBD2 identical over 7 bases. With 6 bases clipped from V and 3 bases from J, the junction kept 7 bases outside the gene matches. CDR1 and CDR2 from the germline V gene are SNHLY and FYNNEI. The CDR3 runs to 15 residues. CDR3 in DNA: TGTGCCAGCAGGACTGGGGGAGGGGACACCGGGGAGCTGTTTTTT. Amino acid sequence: CASRTGGGDTGELFF.

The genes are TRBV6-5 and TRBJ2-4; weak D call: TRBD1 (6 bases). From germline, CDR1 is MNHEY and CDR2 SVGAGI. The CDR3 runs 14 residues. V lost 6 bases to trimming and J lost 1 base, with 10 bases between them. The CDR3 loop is CASRFDRAKNIQYF. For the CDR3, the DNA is TGTGCCAGCAGATTCGACAGGGCCAAAAACATTCAGTACTTC.